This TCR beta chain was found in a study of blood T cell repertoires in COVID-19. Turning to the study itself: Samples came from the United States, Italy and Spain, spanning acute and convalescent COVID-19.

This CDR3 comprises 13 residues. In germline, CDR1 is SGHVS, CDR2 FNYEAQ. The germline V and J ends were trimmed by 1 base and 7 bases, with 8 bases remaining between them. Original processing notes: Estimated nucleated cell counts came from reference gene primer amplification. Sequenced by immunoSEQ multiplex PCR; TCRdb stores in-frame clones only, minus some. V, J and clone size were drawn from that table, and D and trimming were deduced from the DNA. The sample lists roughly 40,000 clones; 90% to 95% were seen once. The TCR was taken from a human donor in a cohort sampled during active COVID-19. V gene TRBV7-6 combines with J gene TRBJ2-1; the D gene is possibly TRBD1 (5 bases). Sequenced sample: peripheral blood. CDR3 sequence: CASSLGQLNEQFF. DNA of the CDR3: TGTGCCAGCAGCTTAGGACAGCTAAATGAGCAGTTCTTC.